This entry concerns a single T cell receptor (beta chain). The antigen this receptor binds is unknown. No much larger clone is present one base from it, and per-base qualities are unavailable. The source of the sample is a study of blood T cell repertoires in COVID-19 (dated by TCRdb to about 2020). Regarding the complete study: Samples from collaborators originated in the United States, Italy and Spain and spanned both the acute and convalescent phases of COVID-19. The prospective study material was composed of cDNA or gDNA derived from T cells, B-cell-depleted T cells, or PBMCs. Subjects who had been exposed to COVID-19, were actively infected with it, or had recovered from it provided the deeply sampled blood TCRbeta repertoires that made up the dataset. The repertoires were released in a freely available public database meant as a resource for research on the immune response to SARS-CoV-2. Samples came from the ongoing ImmuneRACE study (first 160 participants) plus 1,254 subjects from 6 global collaborators. A de-identified subject ID, COVID-19 status, age in years and sex were almost always included in the sample metadata. Where available, HLA class I and class II types were taken from metadata supplied by the sample provider and were not determined by assay-based typing. Summary of the overall study and its limitations: Clinical and demographic metadata were provided uncurated, with the amount varying by source and participant.

The immunoSEQ Assay, a bias-controlled multiplex PCR, was used to amplify TCRbeta CDR3 regions from genomic DNA. As for the original processing: The number of nucleated cells in each sample was estimated from the amplification of reference gene primers within the assay. To quantify the absolute abundance of each unique TCRbeta CDR3 rearrangement, sequence reads were collapsed and filtered. For each sample, productive Simpson clonality was calculated by taking the square root of Simpson's diversity index across productive rearrangements. TCRdb limited this immuneACCESS table to in-frame rearrangements with V and J called. A share of clones is missing; checked studies link under half to unresolved V genes, and the rest is unexplained. V and J calls and clone size are those listed in that table; D and trimming were worked out from the DNA. Across this sample there are approximately 250,000 clones, with about 82% seen only once. Approximately 8.2% of the sample belongs to the ten largest clones.

Participants in the prospective study were aged about 18 to 95 years, lived in approximately 26 United States geographic areas, and enrolled through a virtual design. In the prospective study, participants were assigned to cohorts based on the clinical history participants reported in a screening survey and a study questionnaire. Each participant in the prospective study had whole blood, serum and a nasopharyngeal or oropharyngeal swab collected by mobile phlebotomists. Prospective study participants could optionally give additional blood draws and questionnaires over an approximately 2-month period. Prospective study blood samples were shipped either frozen or at room temperature before DNA extraction. Sequencing was done on a sample of PBMCs or T cells enriched from blood (not recorded which). The TCR sequence derives from a woman in her fifties or sixties with acute COVID-19.

The CDR3 amino acid sequence is: CASQGSDQPQHF. The DNA sequence is TGTGCCAGTCAGGGAAGCGATCAGCCCCAGCATTTT. Recombination joined TRBV10-3 with TRBJ1-5, and the D gene may be TRBD1, 5 bases matching. Trimming removed 10 bases from V and 5 bases from J, leaving 12 bases between the germline ends. The CDR3 covers 12 residues, taking in both the cysteine and the phenylalanine. Of all the DNA, just the CDR3 is kept, 36 bases in frame from base 1. Sequences ENHRY (CDR1) and SYGVKD (CDR2) are obtained from the germline V gene.